Below are 30 T cell receptor beta chains sequenced from a single sample in a study of T cell responses to AZD1222 COVID-19 vaccine. The method was immunoSEQ multiplex PCR; TCRdb's version includes in-frame clones alone and lacks a portion of them. The sample has about 86,000 clones, about 88% seen once. Material: peripheral blood, obtained on day 0 of AZD1222 vaccination. Receptors were obtained from an adult in good health.

The genes are TRBV7-9 and TRBJ1-4, with D possibly being TRBD1 (5 bases). Trimming cost V 5 bases and J 7 bases, with 11 bases left between them. This CDR3 comprises 13 residues. CDR1 is SEHNR and CDR2 is FQNEAQ in the germline V gene (reference sequence). CDR3 protein: CASSPGQGEKLFF. The CDR3, as DNA: TGTGCCAGCAGCCCGGGGCAGGGTGAAAAACTGTTTTTT.

This clone has more than one count but fewer than ten. The CDR3 sequence is CASSSLTPSPLHF. CDR3 DNA: TGTGCCAGCAGCTCACTGACACCTTCACCCCTCCACTTT. The gene calls are TRBV3-1 (or the pseudogene TRBV3-2) and TRBJ1-6; no reliable D call. With 5 bases removed from V and 9 bases from J, the gap between germline ends came to 11 bases. The CDR3 is 13 amino acids. Germline assignment: CDR1 LGHDT and CDR2 YNNKEL (reference sequence).

The chain has TRBV2 and TRBJ1-4; unclear D gene. Trimming pared 1 base from V and 8 bases from J, leaving 8 bases between. This CDR3 region has 13 residues. Germline CDR1 reads SNHLY; CDR2 reads FYNNEI. DNA for the CDR3: TGTGCCAGCAGTGAAGTGGGCGAGGAAAAACTGTTTTTT. Translating it yields CASSEVGEEKLFF.

V and J are TRBV3-1 (or the pseudogene TRBV3-2) and TRBJ1-1; 8 bases agree with TRBD1. Trimming removed 7 bases from V and 11 bases from J; junction bases left unmatched: 12. The CDR3 spans 13 residues. Germline lookup yields CDR1 LGHDT and CDR2 YNNKEL (reference sequence). The CDR3 DNA sequence: TGTGCCAGCACCCGGCAGGGGGCGACCAGTGCTTTCTTT. Translation gives CASTRQGATSAFF.

The chain carries TRBV5-5 and TRBJ1-5, with 8 bases identical to TRBD1. Germline V gene sequence: CDR1 SGHKS, CDR2 YYEKEE (reference sequence). The V gene end was trimmed by 4 bases and the J gene end by 4 bases; junction bases not matched to a gene: 7. The CDR3 runs to 15 residues. CDR3 nucleotides: TGTGCCAGCAGCACCCGACAGGGGTTAAATCAGCCCCAGCATTTT. Protein product: CASSTRQGLNQPQHF.

The chain employs TRBV19 and TRBJ2-6, with D possibly matching TRBD2 (6 bases). Germline V gene data show CDR1 as LNHDA and CDR2 as SQIVND (reference sequence). This CDR3 is 17 amino acids long. V was trimmed by 7 bases and J by 2 bases, leaving 18 bases between them. Here the CDR3 reads CASKSGDAGPGANVLTF. Here the CDR3 DNA reads TGTGCCAGTAAGTCGGGGGATGCCGGTCCTGGGGCCAACGTCCTGACTTTC.

The genes are TRBV28 and TRBJ2-2; TRBD1 might be the D (6 bases). Deletions cut 3 bases from V and 4 bases from J, with 15 bases between. The germline CDR1 and CDR2 sequences are MDHEN and SYDVKM. CDR3 length: 16 amino acids. CDR3 loop: CASSLVTGKITGELFF. The CDR3 DNA reads TGTGCCAGCAGTTTGGTTACAGGGAAGATCACCGGGGAGCTGTTTTTT.

This clone turned up a few times. CDR3 sequence reads: CASSVDPGIGYEQYF. The DNA for the CDR3 is TGTGCCAGCAGCGTAGATCCGGGAATCGGATACGAGCAGTACTTC. The genes are TRBV9 and TRBJ2-7; maybe TRBD2 (5 bases). Germline CDR1 is SGDLS and CDR2 is YYNGEE. The CDR3 is made up of 15 amino acids. Trimming pared 0 bases from V and 4 bases from J, leaving 14 bases between.

V gene TRBV19 combines with J gene TRBJ2-2; 7 positions match TRBD2. CDR3 length equals 16 residues. The junction had 7 bases not matched to a gene; V was cut back by 1 base and J by 5 bases. Germline V gene sequence: CDR1 LNHDA, CDR2 SQIVND (reference sequence). The CDR3 coding sequence is TGTGCCAGTAGTATAGGGGAGGGGCTGGTAACCGGGGAGCTGTTTTTT. Translation gives CASSIGEGLVTGELFF.

This clone has only a few counts. The chain joins TRBV19 to TRBJ2-2; D is ambiguous. V lost 7 bases to trimming and J lost 2 bases, with 11 bases between them. CDR1 LNHDA and CDR2 SQIVND come from the germline V gene (reference sequence). CDR3 size: 14 residues. Here the CDR3 DNA reads TGTGCCAGTATGTCCTATACAAACACCGGGGAGCTGTTTTTT. Residues: CASMSYTNTGELFF.

J is TRBJ2-2 and V is TRBV6-5; 7 bases map to TRBD1. The CDR3 has 15 residues. Trimming at V came to 5 bases and at J to 4 bases, leaving 7 bases not matched to a gene. The germline V gene encodes CDR1 MNHEY and CDR2 SVGAGI. CDR3 sequence reads: CASSPGQPGTGELFF. For the CDR3, the DNA is TGTGCCAGCAGTCCGGGACAGCCGGGCACCGGGGAGCTGTTTTTT.

The CDR3 here is CASSRDGYGYTF. The CDR3 nucleotides read TGTGCCAGCAGCCGGGACGGATATGGCTACACCTTC. The V call is TRBV7-9, the J call TRBJ1-2, with TRBD1 as a possible D gene (5 bases). The CDR3 consists of 12 residues. V lost 5 bases and J 5 bases, leaving 9 bases between the germline ends. Germline CDR1 reads SEHNR; CDR2 reads FQNEAQ (reference sequence).

The rearrangement links TRBV5-8 to TRBJ2-5, with unresolved D. Germline lookup yields CDR1 SGHTS and CDR2 YDEGEE. V lost 2 bases and J lost 0, with 14 bases in between. This CDR3 spans 16 amino acids. The CDR3 here is CASSLGSREYQETQYF. CDR3 bases: TGTGCCAGCAGCTTAGGAAGCCGAGAGTACCAAGAGACCCAGTACTTC.

This chain links TRBV5-6 with TRBJ2-7; the match to TRBD1 covers 7 bases. Trimming at V came to 1 base and at J to 4 bases, leaving 8 bases not matched to a gene. Germline assignment: CDR1 SGHDT and CDR2 YYEEEE. This CDR3 is 15 amino acids long. The CDR3 reads CASSLWDRSIYEQYF. The CDR3 DNA follows: TGTGCCAGCAGCTTGTGGGACAGATCAATTTACGAGCAGTACTTC. The full variable domain, in which reference TRBV5-6 and TRBJ2-7 provide the parts outside the CDR3, is DAGVTQSPTHLIKTRGQQVTLRCSPKSGHDTVSWYQQALGQGPQFIFQYYEEEERQRGNFPDRFSGHQFPNYSSELNVNALLLGDSALYLCASSLWDRSIYEQYFGPGTRLTVT.

This clone was recorded a few times. In DNA form, the CDR3 reads TGTGCCAGCAGCCGAACAACCTACGAGCAGTACTTC. Translation: CASSRTTYEQYF. This rearrangement joins TRBV3-1 (or the pseudogene TRBV3-2) to TRBJ2-7; D gene unclear. The germline V gene has CDR1 LGHDT and CDR2 YNNKEL (reference sequence). Trimming took off 4 bases at V and 2 bases at J, with 6 bases between the two ends. The CDR3 sequence is 12 residues long.

The chain uses TRBV3-1 (or the pseudogene TRBV3-2) and TRBJ2-2; no firm D call. Trimming stripped 2 bases from V and 0 bases from J, with 13 bases between. The CDR3 is 17 amino acids. Germline-derived CDR1 and CDR2 are LGHDT and YNNKEL (reference sequence). The chain's CDR3 is CASSQMGGSANTGELFF. The CDR3, as DNA: TGTGCCAGCAGCCAAATGGGCGGCAGCGCGAACACCGGGGAGCTGTTTTTT.

This clone has a single count. This sequence joins TRBV5-1 and TRBJ2-1; 9 bases line up with TRBD1. The CDR3 runs to 15 residues. CDR1 and CDR2 from the germline V gene are SGHRS and YFSETQ. The trim removed 4 bases at V and 3 bases at J, leaving 5 bases unmatched. The DNA of the CDR3 is TGCGCCAGCAGCCCTGGACAGGGGCACTACAATGAGCAGTTCTTC. Translating it yields CASSPGQGHYNEQFF.

V gene TRBV4-2 combines with J gene TRBJ2-5, with a tentative D call TRBD2 (5 bases). CDR3 length: 13 residues. V lost 4 bases to trimming and J lost 1 base, with 7 bases between them. Germline-derived CDR1 and CDR2 are LGHNA and YNFKEQ. The CDR3 nucleotides are TGTGCCAGCAGCCCCGGAGGCCAAGAGACCCAGTACTTC. Its translation: CASSPGGQETQYF.

The rearrangement links TRBV29-1 to TRBJ2-3; TRBD2 aligns across 13 bases. V shed 3 bases and J 1 base; nucleotides not matched to a gene: 1. The CDR3 consists of 15 residues. Germline V gene lookup returns CDR1 SQVTM and CDR2 ANQGSEA. The CDR3 here is CSVETSGGRTDTQYF. DNA of the CDR3: TGCAGCGTTGAGACTAGCGGGGGGCGCACAGATACGCAGTATTTT.

The chain couples TRBV3-1 (or the pseudogene TRBV3-2) to TRBJ2-1, with 9 nucleotides matching TRBD1. CDR3 length: 15 amino acids. Germline values: CDR1 LGHDT, CDR2 YNNKEL (reference sequence). V was clipped by 2 bases and J by 8 bases; unmatched bases: 7. The CDR3 spells CASSQPGTGIDEQFF. CDR3 DNA sequence: TGTGCCAGCAGCCAACCCGGGACAGGGATCGATGAGCAGTTCTTC.

The chain employs TRBV13 and TRBJ2-5, with a possible D match to TRBD1 (6 bases). Trimming left V 5 bases short and J 5 bases short, with 12 bases between. Germline lookup yields CDR1 PRHDT and CDR2 FYEKMQ (reference sequence). The CDR3 sequence is 13 residues long. CDR3 DNA: TGTGCCAGCAGCCTACAGGGCTCGGAGACCCAGTACTTC. Translation gives CASSLQGSETQYF.

This clone was seen only a few times. The rearrangement joins TRBV19 to TRBJ2-7; 9 bases match TRBD1. The CDR3 length is 15 residues. V lost 0 bases and J lost 6; bases outside the gene matches: 6. Looked up from germline, CDR1 is LNHDA and CDR2 is SQIVND (reference sequence). DNA for the CDR3: TGTGCCAGTAGTATAGATGGGACAGGGTTAGGCGAGCAGTACTTC. Protein product: CASSIDGTGLGEQYF.

This rearrangement joins TRBV5-1 to TRBJ2-1; 8 nucleotides agree with TRBD2. After removal of 4 bases from V and 13 bases from J, the junction contained 19 bases not matched to a gene. The CDR3 runs 16 residues. Germline assignment: CDR1 SGHRS and CDR2 YFSETQ. The CDR3: CASSPRSVTSDALQFF. The CDR3 nucleotides read TGCGCCAGCAGCCCCCGCTCAGTGACTAGCGACGCCCTCCAGTTCTTC.

Only a few counts were recorded for this clone. V is TRBV6-5 and J is TRBJ1-1; 8 nucleotides agree with TRBD1. The junction had 6 bases not matched to a gene; V was cut back by 6 bases and J by 0 bases. The CDR3 contains 15 residues. Germline CDR1 MNHEY, CDR2 SVGAGI. In DNA, the CDR3 is TGTGCCAGCAGCAACGGACAGGGCCTGAACACTGAAGCTTTCTTT. Protein: CASSNGQGLNTEAFF.

The chain has TRBV3-1 (or the pseudogene TRBV3-2) and TRBJ1-2; D gene ambiguous. The CDR3 has 13 amino acids. Germline V CDR1 and CDR2: LGHDT, YNNKEL (reference sequence). With 1 base removed from V and 8 bases from J, the gap between germline ends came to 11 bases. CDR3 DNA sequence: TGTGCCAGCAGCCAAGGGAGTAGAACCGGCTACACCTTC. It codes for CASSQGSRTGYTF.

The V and J genes are TRBV11-2 and TRBJ2-7; TRBD2 is a possible D gene (5 bases). The CDR3 sequence is 14 residues long. Germline V gene lookup returns CDR1 SGHAT and CDR2 FQNNGV. The V end was cut by 5 bases, the J end by 2 bases, with 13 bases between. Here the CDR3 DNA reads TGTGCCAGCAGCCTCCACCGGGGTCCCTACGAGCAGTACTTC. This gives the protein CASSLHRGPYEQYF.

V and J are TRBV7-2 and TRBJ1-2; TRBD1 matches at 9 bases. The germline CDR1 and CDR2 sequences are SGHTA and FQGNSA. V shed 3 bases, J shed 5 bases, and the junction held 7 bases outside the gene matches. The CDR3 length is 15 residues. The CDR3 is CASSFDGTGRYGYTF. The DNA of the CDR3 is TGTGCCAGCAGCTTCGATGGGACAGGGCGATATGGCTACACCTTC.

The chain joins TRBV6-5 to TRBJ2-1, with TRBD2 identical over 9 bases. The germline V gene encodes CDR1 MNHEY and CDR2 SVGAGI. Trimming cost V 10 bases and J 6 bases; bases outside gene matches: 7. The CDR3 totals 13 residues. CDR3: CATAVAGANEQFF. The DNA for the CDR3 is TGTGCCACGGCGGTAGCGGGAGCCAATGAGCAGTTCTTC.

The chain links TRBV14 to TRBJ2-2; D remains unclear. The length of the CDR3 is 14 residues. The V and J ends lost 1 base and 2 bases respectively, with 5 bases between them. The germline gives CDR1 SGHDN, CDR2 FVKESK. In nucleotides, the CDR3 is TGTGCCAGCAGCCAAGTGGGAAACACCGGGGAGCTGTTTTTT. Its translation is CASSQVGNTGELFF.

The chain is built from TRBV7-9 and TRBJ1-3, with D possibly matching TRBD1 (6 bases). This CDR3 region has 16 residues. Trimming took off 3 bases at V and 2 bases at J, with 14 bases between the two ends. Germline CDR1 SEHNR, CDR2 FQNEAQ (reference sequence). In DNA form, the CDR3 reads TGTGCCAGCAGCTTTGGTTTGGGGGCAACTGGAAACACCATATATTTT. Translated, it gives CASSFGLGATGNTIYF.